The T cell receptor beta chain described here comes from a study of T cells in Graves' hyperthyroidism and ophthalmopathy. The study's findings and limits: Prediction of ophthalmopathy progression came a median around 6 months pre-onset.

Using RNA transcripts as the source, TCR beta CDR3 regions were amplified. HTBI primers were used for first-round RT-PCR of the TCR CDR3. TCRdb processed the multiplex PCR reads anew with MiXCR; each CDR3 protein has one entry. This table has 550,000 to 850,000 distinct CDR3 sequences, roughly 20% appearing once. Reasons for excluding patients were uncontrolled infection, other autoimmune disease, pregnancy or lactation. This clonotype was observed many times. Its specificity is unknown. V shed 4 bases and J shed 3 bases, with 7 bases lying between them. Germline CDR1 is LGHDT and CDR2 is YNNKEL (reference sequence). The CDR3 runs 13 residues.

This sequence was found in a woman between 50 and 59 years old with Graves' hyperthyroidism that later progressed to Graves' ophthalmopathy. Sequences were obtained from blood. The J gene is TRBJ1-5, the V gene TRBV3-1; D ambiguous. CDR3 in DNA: TGTGCCAGCAGCCCCCAACCCAATCAGCCCCAGCATTTT. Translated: CASSPQPNQPQHF.